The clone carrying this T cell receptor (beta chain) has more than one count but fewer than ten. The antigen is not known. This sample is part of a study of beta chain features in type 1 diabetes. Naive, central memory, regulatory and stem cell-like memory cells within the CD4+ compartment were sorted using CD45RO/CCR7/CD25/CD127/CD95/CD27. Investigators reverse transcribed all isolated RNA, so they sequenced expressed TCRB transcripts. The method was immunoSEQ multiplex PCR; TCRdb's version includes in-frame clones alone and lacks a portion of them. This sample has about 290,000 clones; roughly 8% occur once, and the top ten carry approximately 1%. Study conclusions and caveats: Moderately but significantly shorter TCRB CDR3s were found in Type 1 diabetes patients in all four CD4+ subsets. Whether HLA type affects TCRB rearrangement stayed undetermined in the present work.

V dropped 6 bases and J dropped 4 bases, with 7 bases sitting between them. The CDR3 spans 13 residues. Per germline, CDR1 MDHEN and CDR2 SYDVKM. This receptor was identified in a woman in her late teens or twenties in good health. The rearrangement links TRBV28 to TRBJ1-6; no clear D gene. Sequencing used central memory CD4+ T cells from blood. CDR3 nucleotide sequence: TGTGCCAGCAGCCCCGGATATAATTCACCCCTCCACTTT. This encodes CASSPGYNSPLHF.